The 21 T cell receptor beta chains in this list originate from one sample, sequenced in a study of T cell changes during pregnancy in multiple sclerosis. Measured with immunoSEQ multiplex PCR; TCRdb has only the in-frame clones, and not every one. The repertoire holds about 41,000 clones, roughly 90% seen once, with about 7% in the top ten. The sequencing used CD8+ T cells from peripheral blood mononuclear cells, collected in the third trimester of pregnancy. The source is a female donor with multiple sclerosis, enrolled in a pregnancy study.

The V gene is TRBV4-1, the J gene TRBJ2-7, with 7 bases that match TRBD1. The CDR3 extends over 16 amino acids. The V gene's germline CDR1 is MGHRA and CDR2 YSYEKL. Trimming took 4 bases from V and 0 from J; bases not matched to a gene: 9. In DNA form, the CDR3 reads TGCGCCAGCAGCCCGCGACAGGGCTCGACCTCCTACGAGCAGTACTTC. This gives the protein CASSPRQGSTSYEQYF.

The chain uses TRBV11-2 and TRBJ2-1; D is perhaps TRBD2 (6 bases). V lost 1 base and J 5 bases, leaving 9 bases between the germline ends. Germline V gives CDR1 SGHAT, CDR2 FQNNGV. This CDR3 is 14 amino acids long. The CDR3 here is CASSLVSGDNEQFF. The CDR3 DNA follows: TGTGCCAGCAGCTTAGTGTCGGGGGACAATGAGCAGTTCTTC.

CDR3 region: CASSYSGGDSAGELFF. CDR3 DNA: TGTGCCAGCAGTTACAGCGGGGGTGATTCTGCCGGGGAGCTGTTTTTT. The rearrangement links TRBV6-6 to TRBJ2-2; 8 bases map to TRBD2. CDR1 and CDR2 (germline): MNHNY, SVGAGI (reference sequence). Unmatched junction bases numbered 8, after V lost 2 bases and J lost 6 bases. CDR3 length: 16 amino acids.

This chain uses TRBV2 with TRBJ1-1; 7 bases agree with TRBD1. The CDR3 consists of 14 residues. Looked up from germline, CDR1 is SNHLY and CDR2 is FYNNEI. V lost 6 bases and J lost 2; bases outside the gene matches: 6. The CDR3 reads CASSGTEFNTEAFF. CDR3 DNA: TGTGCCAGCAGCGGGACAGAATTTAACACTGAAGCTTTCTTT.

J is TRBJ2-5 and V is TRBV27, with 11 bases matching TRBD2. The length of the CDR3 is 14 residues. Per the germline V gene, CDR1 is MNHEY and CDR2 is SMNVEV (reference sequence). With 5 bases clipped from V and 2 bases from J, the junction kept 1 base outside the gene matches. The CDR3 loop reads CASSGTSGQETQYF. CDR3 coding DNA: TGTGCCAGCAGTGGGACTAGCGGACAAGAGACCCAGTACTTC.

The chain carries TRBV7-3 and TRBJ2-2; no clear D. There are 13 residues in the CDR3. In germline, CDR1 is SGHTA, CDR2 FQGTGA. Trimming took 1 base from V and 4 from J, leaving 4 bases between them. The CDR3 sequence is CASSLILTGELFF. Written as DNA, the CDR3 is TGTGCCAGCAGCTTAATACTCACCGGGGAGCTGTTTTTT.

The rearrangement links TRBV7-3 to TRBJ2-2; D is perhaps TRBD2 (6 bases). Per germline, CDR1 SGHTA and CDR2 FQGTGA. This CDR3 has 15 residues. Trimming took 5 bases from V and 3 from J, leaving 13 bases between them. CDR3 residues: CASSPRGLHTGELFF. The CDR3 DNA is TGTGCCAGCAGCCCCCGGGGACTCCACACCGGGGAGCTGTTTTTT.

J is TRBJ2-7 and V is TRBV2; 10 bases are a match to TRBD1. The CDR3 is made up of 14 amino acids. The germline gives CDR1 SNHLY, CDR2 FYNNEI. V lost 8 bases and J lost 5; bases outside the gene matches: 9. Written as DNA, the CDR3 is TGTGCCAGCGGGGACAGGGGTTTATGGGACGAGCAGTACTTC. Protein sequence: CASGDRGLWDEQYF. Based on the CDR3 plus reference TRBV2 and TRBJ2-7, the full variable domain is EPEVTQTPSHQVTQMGQEVILRCVPISNHLYFYWYRQILGQKVEFLVSFYNNEISEKSEIFDDQFSVERPDGSNFTLKIRSTKLEDSAMYFCASGDRGLWDEQYFGPGTRLTVT.

J is TRBJ2-1 and V is TRBV5-4, with 7 bases lining up with TRBD2. V lost 4 bases to trimming and J lost 15 bases; unmatched junction nucleotides: 7. The CDR3 covers 11 residues. From germline, CDR1 is SGHNT and CDR2 YYREEE (reference sequence). Written as DNA, the CDR3 is TGTGCCAGCAGCATCACTAGCGAGGTGTTCTTC. This translates into CASSITSEVFF.

V gene TRBV2 combines with J gene TRBJ1-5, with D possibly matching TRBD1 (5 bases). Germline CDR1 SNHLY, CDR2 FYNNEI. This CDR3 spans 16 amino acids. The V end was cut by 0 bases, the J end by 0 bases, with 9 bases between. As DNA, the CDR3 is TGTGCCAGCAGTGAAGCGACAGAAAATAGCAATCAGCCCCAGCATTTT. Protein: CASSEATENSNQPQHF.

This clone occurred once. The chain has TRBV11-1 and TRBJ2-7, with a weak D call TRBD1 (6 bases). Germline assignment: CDR1 SGHAT and CDR2 FQDESV (reference sequence). The length of the CDR3 is 14 residues. V was shortened by 5 bases and J by 3 bases, with 14 bases between the two germline ends. The CDR3, as DNA: TGTGCCAGCAGCCCCCGGACAGATTTCTACGAGCAGTACTTC. Residues: CASSPRTDFYEQYF. The variable domain in full, with the rest retrieved from reference TRBV11-1 and TRBJ2-7, is EAEVAQSPRYKITEKSQAVAFWCDPISGHATLYWYRQILGQGPELLVQFQDESVVDDSQLPKDRFSAERLKGVDSTLKIQPAELGDSAMYLCASSPRTDFYEQYFGPGTRLTVT.

This clone came up a few times. The chain has TRBV6-1 and TRBJ2-7, with 8 positions matching TRBD2. There are 14 residues in the CDR3. Germline CDR1 MNHNS, CDR2 SASEGT. V trimming: 4 bases; J trimming: 5 bases; junction bases outside the gene matches: 7. CDR3 coding DNA: TGTGCCAGCAGTGGGGGGACTAGTAGCCACGAGCAGTACTTC. Encoded protein: CASSGGTSSHEQYF.

The CDR3 here is CASRPTAGNSPLHF. CDR3 bases: TGTGCCAGCCGCCCGACGGCGGGGAATTCACCCCTCCACTTT. The chain couples TRBV19 to TRBJ1-6; D ambiguous. Trimming stripped 9 bases from V and 7 bases from J, with 16 bases between. CDR3 length equals 14 residues. Germline CDR1 and CDR2: LNHDA and SQIVND (reference sequence).

This clone has ten or more counts. J is TRBJ2-3 and V is TRBV14, with TRBD2 matching over 9 bases. The CDR3 consists of 16 residues. V was pared by 1 base and J by 4 bases, with 6 bases of the junction left unmatched. CDR1 SGHDN and CDR2 FVKESK come from the germline V gene. As DNA, the CDR3 is TGTGCCAGCAGCCAAGTCACAGCGGGAGGAGCAGATACGCAGTATTTT. Protein: CASSQVTAGGADTQYF.

The chain uses TRBV19 and TRBJ2-3; D is possibly TRBD1 (5 bases). Germline lookup yields CDR1 LNHDA and CDR2 SQIVND (reference sequence). There are 13 residues in the CDR3. Trimming took 7 bases from V and 6 from J, leaving 14 bases between them. DNA of the CDR3: TGTGCCAGTAACCCGAGACAGTCCGATACGCAGTATTTT. This codes for CASNPRQSDTQYF. Combining the CDR3 with reference TRBV19 and TRBJ2-3 gives the whole variable domain DGGITQSPKYLFRKEGQNVTLSCEQNLNHDAMYWYRQDPGQGLRLIYYSQIVNDFQKGDIAEGYSVSREKKESFPLTVTSAQKNPTAFYLCASNPRQSDTQYFGPGTRLTVL.

The chain combines TRBV28 with TRBJ2-7, with TRBD2 matching over 11 bases. The CDR3 totals 15 residues. V shed 3 bases, J shed 5 bases, and the junction held 6 bases outside the gene matches. Germline CDR1 reads MDHEN; CDR2 reads SYDVKM. CDR3 sequence (DNA): TGTGCCAGCAGTTTTACTAGCGGGAGCGGCGACGAGCAGTACTTC. Translation gives CASSFTSGSGDEQYF.

The J gene is TRBJ2-1, the V gene TRBV19; 7 nucleotides agree with TRBD2. J was trimmed by 9 bases and V by 6 bases; bases with no gene match: 14. Germline V gives CDR1 LNHDA, CDR2 SQIVND (reference sequence). The CDR3 totals 15 residues. The CDR3 sequence: CASSHPWTSSGEQFF. The CDR3 nucleotides read TGTGCCAGTAGCCACCCCTGGACTAGTTCGGGTGAGCAGTTCTTC.

This chain uses TRBV19 with TRBJ2-3; 7 nucleotides line up with TRBD1. V lost 4 bases and J lost 3; bases outside the gene matches: 10. CDR3 length: 16 amino acids. The germline V gene encodes CDR1 LNHDA and CDR2 SQIVND (reference sequence). The CDR3, as DNA: TGTGCCAGTAGTACTCCGACAGGGCGAGTGACAGATACGCAGTATTTT. It encodes CASSTPTGRVTDTQYF.

This chain connects TRBV27 to TRBJ1-5; 9 bases are a match to TRBD1. Germline assignment: CDR1 MNHEY and CDR2 SMNVEV (reference sequence). The CDR3 is made up of 18 amino acids. Unmatched junction bases numbered 11, after V lost 5 bases and J lost 0 bases. As DNA, the CDR3 is TGTGCCAGCAGTCAAGGTACAGGGGGCTACCATAGCAATCAGCCCCAGCATTTT. It translates to CASSQGTGGYHSNQPQHF.

The J gene is TRBJ2-2, the V gene TRBV18, with D maybe TRBD1 (6 bases). CDR1 is KGHSH, CDR2 LQKENI, per germline. This CDR3 is 16 amino acids long. Trimming left V 4 bases short and J 1 base short, with 13 bases between. CDR3 nucleotide sequence: TGTGCCAGCTCACAAGCAGGGGAAATGAACACCGGGGAGCTGTTTTTT. This gives the protein CASSQAGEMNTGELFF. Looking up the rest from reference TRBV18 and TRBJ2-2 gives the full variable domain: NAGVMQNPRHLVRRRGQEARLRCSPMKGHSHVYWYRQLPEEGLKFMVYLQKENIIDESGMPKERFSAEFPKEGPSILRIQQVVRGDSAAYFCASSQAGEMNTGELFFGEGSRLTVL.

The chain joins TRBV9 to TRBJ2-1, with 10 nucleotides matching TRBD2. V lost 1 base to trimming and J lost 8 bases; unmatched junction nucleotides: 6. Germline CDR1 reads SGDLS; CDR2 reads YYNGEE. CDR3 length: 15 amino acids. In nucleotides, the CDR3 is TGTGCCAGCAGCGTATCCAGCGGGGGGGCCTATGAGCAGTTCTTC. This encodes CASSVSSGGAYEQFF.